The source of this T cell receptor beta chain is a study of human T cells and chemical hapten exposure. Study information: TCR yields per sample varied, mainly owing to small pooled library volume differences.

The CDR3 sequence is 13 residues long. Germline lookup yields CDR1 LNHDA and CDR2 SQIVND (reference sequence). The V end lost 5 bases, the J end lost 5 bases, and 12 bases lay between the germline ends. TCRdb used MiXCR to reprocess the RACE reads, holding one entry per CDR3 protein. The sample yields 55,000 to 85,000 distinct CDR3 sequences, around 9.5% seen once. The sample's time point: patch test 1, 2 weeks after DPC sensitization. The treatment here: therapeutic diphenylcyclopropenone sensitization with weekly scalp DPC. At least ten counts were recorded for this clonotype. This receptor was identified in a woman in her thirties or forties with alopecia areata. Some clones in this sample may be carry-over from other donors' samples. The chain links TRBV19 to TRBJ2-5; D remains ambiguous. Sequences were derived from whole blood, sampled in connection with sensitization to the hapten diphenylcyclopropenone (DPC). DNA of the CDR3: TGTGCCAGTAGTTTGAGCGTCGCGGAGACCCAGTACTTC. Its translation: CASSLSVAETQYF.